This entry concerns a single T cell receptor (beta chain). What it binds is unknown. Trimming stripped 3 bases from V and 3 bases from J, with 3 bases between. The CDR3 sequence is 12 residues long. The germline gives CDR1 LNHDA, CDR2 SQIVND (reference sequence). Generated by immunoSEQ multiplex PCR, the TCRdb table keeps only in-frame clones and is missing some. Of over 70,000 clones in the sample, 94% were seen once. The record originates from a study of graft-versus-host responses after intestinal transplantation. Background on the study: Grafts were multivisceral, liver-intestinal, or isolated intestinal. Every one of the recipients received anti-thymocyte globulin induction and afterwards took tacrolimus and steroids for three to four years.

This receptor was identified in a human donor who received an intestinal transplant. V and J are TRBV19 and TRBJ2-1; no clear D gene. The sample was unstimulated CD8+ T cells sorted from spleen or lymph node cells, taken before intestinal transplant. The CDR3 spells CASSIIYNEQFF. CDR3 nucleotide sequence: TGTGCCAGTAGTATCATCTACAATGAGCAGTTCTTC. Supplemented by reference TRBV19 and TRBJ2-1, the full variable domain reads DGGITQSPKYLFRKEGQNVTLSCEQNLNHDAMYWYRQDPGQGLRLIYYSQIVNDFQKGDIAEGYSVSREKKESFPLTVTSAQKNPTAFYLCASSIIYNEQFFGPGTRLTVL.